This T cell receptor beta chain was obtained from a study of OX40 agonist ivuxolimab in advanced cancers. Concerning the study at large: Ivuxolimab, which targeted the costimulatory receptor OX40 (CD134), was an agonistic, fully human IgG2 monoclonal antibody. Intravenous ivuxolimab was administered to patients every 2 weeks at six dose levels: 0.01, 0.1, 0.3, 1.5, 3 and 10 mg/kg. The paper describes the monotherapy dose-escalation part (N of about 52 patients) of the phase I trial of ivuxolimab. In the dose-escalation cohort, 65% to 85% of patients were male, and the mean age was 60 years with a range of roughly 20 to 79. Patients were allowed to have had prior anti-PD-1, anti-PD-L1 or anti-CTLA-4 therapy, and 30% to 40% of the dose-escalation patients had previously received checkpoint inhibitors. Of the approximately 54 dose-escalation patients, hepatocellular carcinoma was present in around 20, melanoma in roughly 15, renal cell carcinoma in 9 and head and neck cancer in 9. Partial responses occurred in three dose-escalation patients: two with cutaneous melanoma and one with hepatocellular carcinoma. Peripheral TCRbeta sequencing aimed to test whether ivuxolimab altered TCR sequence diversity and caused clonal T-cell expansion.

Patients with autoimmune disease history or receiving systemic immunosuppression were excluded from the trial. Peripheral blood for TCR sequencing was collected from all dose cohorts at baseline, on cycle 4 day 1, and on cycle 7 day 1. The samples were taken from a phase I, first-in-human, multicenter, open-label dose-escalation trial of ivuxolimab. Adults with locally advanced or metastatic head and neck squamous cell, hepatocellular, melanoma or renal cell carcinoma were enrolled in the trial. Before TCR sequencing, CD4+ T cells and CD8+ T cells were sorted from peripheral blood as separate populations. The CDR3 goes from the cysteine to the phenylalanine over 12 residues. CDR3 DNA is the only sequence kept; it has 36 bases, read in frame from the first base. CDR1 and CDR2 (SQVTM, ANQGSEA) derive from the germline V gene. V and J lose 1 base and 3 bases, and a span of 6 bases separates them. Results and caveats for the whole study, not just this receptor: Low levels of normalized T-cell clonal expansion were also seen in some patients who did not respond. In the 0.1-3.0 mg/kg groups, partial responders were among the patients with the lowest normalized peripheral clonal expansion, particularly in CD8+ T cells. Antigen specificity was not determined for the clonally expanded peripheral T cells. At doses of 0.1 to 3.0 mg/kg, clonal expansion of both CD4+ and CD8+ blood T cells was observed from baseline to week 6. After ivuxolimab, CD8+ T cells had more expanded clones than CD4+ T cells on average.

For sequencing of the TCRbeta CDR3 region, genomic DNA was extracted from the sorted cells. TCRbeta CDR3 regions were sequenced using the immunoSEQ Assay. The table was pulled from immuneACCESS by TCRdb, which kept in-frame rearrangements only. Such tables lose some clones; where checked, under half of the loss comes from unresolved V genes, and the rest has no known cause. The sample data list 60,000 or so clones, and around 92% of these were observed just once. The ten largest make up approximately 19% of the sample. Comment on this clone: Its antigen is not yet known. The record has no base qualities; no much larger clone is one base away.

This sequence uses TRBV29-1 and TRBJ1-2, with the D gene not confidently named. Sequenced material: CD4+ or CD8+ T cells sorted from blood, taken in a trial of the OX40 agonist ivuxolimab. This clonotype was obtained from an adult with an advanced solid tumor such as melanoma, head and neck, liver or kidney cancer. The DNA sequence is given as TGCAGCGTTGAAGTAAGGTACTATGGCTACACCTTC. Its product reads: CSVEVRYYGYTF. The full variable domain, with segments outside the CDR3 supplied by the reference TRBV29-1 and TRBJ1-2 proteins, appears as SAVISQKPSRDICQRGTSLTIQCQVDSQVTMMFWYRQQPGQSLTLIATANQGSEATYESGFVIDKFPISRPNLTFSTLTVSNMSPEDSSIYLCSVEVRYYGYTFGSGTRLTVV.